The 7 T cell receptor beta chains in this list originate from one sample, sequenced in a study of OX40 agonist ivuxolimab in advanced cancers. Sequencing used immunoSEQ multiplex PCR; TCRdb keeps in-frame clones, though not all of them. The top ten hold roughly 3% of the sample, which has about 46,000 clones, roughly 84% seen once. The sequencing used CD4+ or CD8+ T cells sorted from blood, collected in a trial of the OX40 agonist ivuxolimab. Receptors were obtained from an adult with an advanced solid tumor such as melanoma, head and neck, liver or kidney cancer.

This sequence joins TRBV7-3 and TRBJ2-1; D is tentatively TRBD1 or TRBD2 (5 bases each). The V gene's germline CDR1 is SGHTA and CDR2 FQGTGA. The ends were cut back, 2 bases at V and 6 bases at J, with 14 bases in the middle. The CDR3 sequence is 15 residues long. Written as DNA, the CDR3 is TGTGCCAGCAGCTTACAGGGACGGGGCGGCAATGAGCAGTTCTTC. Its translation is CASSLQGRGGNEQFF.

This chain joins TRBV7-2 and TRBJ2-1, with a tentative D call TRBD2 (7 bases). The germline V and J ends were trimmed by 0 bases and 8 bases, with 14 bases remaining between them. Germline-derived CDR1 and CDR2 are SGHTA and FQGNSA. The CDR3 runs 15 residues. The DNA for the CDR3 is TGTGCCAGCAGCTTAGCGGGGGGGCCTATATATGAGCAGTTCTTC. Protein product: CASSLAGGPIYEQFF.

CDR3 protein: CASSLLGLNYEQYF. For the CDR3, the DNA is TGTGCCAGCAGCTTGCTGGGGCTAAACTACGAGCAGTACTTC. The genes are TRBV5-6 and TRBJ2-7, with D perhaps TRBD1 (5 bases). The CDR3 has 14 amino acids. CDR1 is SGHDT, CDR2 YYEEEE, per germline. V shed 1 base and J shed 3 bases, with 11 bases lying between them.

The genes are TRBV6-6 and TRBJ2-7; possible D gene TRBD2, 6 bases. The CDR3 runs to 14 residues. Germline assignment: CDR1 MNHNY and CDR2 SVGAGI (reference sequence). V dropped 8 bases and J dropped 4 bases, with 18 bases sitting between them. CDR3 amino acids: CASSGRGDLYEQYF. The CDR3 nucleotides read TGTGCCAGCTCAGGGCGGGGAGATCTGTACGAGCAGTACTTC.

CDR3 residues: CASSLASPDSPLHF. CDR3 DNA sequence: TGCGCCAGCAGCTTGGCCAGTCCTGATTCACCCCTCCACTTT. The genes are TRBV5-1 and TRBJ1-6; no definite D call. The CDR3 is 14 amino acids. In germline, CDR1 is SGHRS, CDR2 YFSETQ. Trimming shortened V by 0 bases and J by 8 bases, and 9 bases separated the two germline ends.

V and J are TRBV5-1 and TRBJ2-7; 9 bases match TRBD1. V was clipped by 4 bases and J by 6 bases; unmatched bases: 11. There are 15 residues in the CDR3. The germline CDR1 and CDR2 sequences are SGHRS and YFSETQ. The CDR3 here is CASSPAGTGIFEQYF. The DNA for the CDR3 is TGCGCCAGCAGCCCGGCGGGGACAGGGATCTTCGAGCAGTACTTC. The complete variable domain, with remaining parts taken from reference TRBV5-1 and TRBJ2-7, reads KAGVTQTPRYLIKTRGQQVTLSCSPISGHRSVSWYQQTPGQGLQFLFEYFSETQRNKGNFPGRFSGRQFSNSRSEMNVSTLELGDSALYLCASSPAGTGIFEQYFGPGTRLTVT.

The J gene is TRBJ1-1, the V gene TRBV7-2; 12 positions match TRBD1. Per the germline V gene, CDR1 is SGHTA and CDR2 is FQGNSA. J gave up 1 base and V 5 bases, and 5 bases lay outside the gene matches. The CDR3 is 16 residues long. CDR3: CASSPGQGAKNTEAFF. The CDR3 bases are TGTGCCAGCAGCCCGGGACAGGGGGCAAAGAACACTGAAGCTTTCTTT.